This TCR beta chain is drawn from a study of blood T cells in healthy people across ages. Whole-study findings and limits: PBMCs that were unsorted prevented a conclusive naive versus antigen-experienced comparison. Long-lived donors exceeded aged donors in naive CD4+ cells and diversity.

CDR3 length: 13 residues. Germline V gives CDR1 SGHRS, CDR2 YFSETQ. Trimming at V came to 4 bases and at J to 10 bases, leaving 8 bases not matched to a gene. This clonotype was observed many times. The antigen is not known. A J-beta primer mix and a sample-barcoded 5' primer were used in a second PCR of about 6 to 12 cycles. Every cDNA was tagged by a template-switch adaptor with 12 random nucleotides. TCRdb re-called the 5' RACE reads with MiXCR, one entry per CDR3 protein. The table shows more than 800,000 distinct CDR3 sequences, with under 35% occurring only once. The authors drew about 9.9 milliliters of peripheral blood from each donor.

This clonotype originated in a woman older than 75 in good health. The V and J genes are TRBV5-1 and TRBJ2-1; 7 positions agree with TRBD2. Material: blood. The CDR3 loop is CASSRFSGSEQFF. CDR3 coding DNA: TGCGCCAGCAGCCGGTTTAGCGGGTCGGAGCAGTTCTTC. The variable domain in full, with the rest retrieved from reference TRBV5-1 and TRBJ2-1, is KAGVTQTPRYLIKTRGQQVTLSCSPISGHRSVSWYQQTPGQGLQFLFEYFSETQRNKGNFPGRFSGRQFSNSRSEMNVSTLELGDSALYLCASSRFSGSEQFFGPGTRLTVL.